These 27 T cell receptor beta chains came from one sample sequenced in a study of T cells in Graves' hyperthyroidism and ophthalmopathy. There were TCR beta CDR3 regions amplified from RNA transcripts. The HTBI primer set drove a first-round RT-PCR of the TCR CDR3. MiXCR, run by TCRdb on the multiplex PCR reads, gives a single entry per CDR3 protein. This table holds about 560,000 distinct CDR3 sequences, roughly 46% found once. The sequencing sample was made of peripheral blood or thyroid tissue (not recorded which). The receptors derive from a young woman with Graves' hyperthyroidism.

The chain employs TRBV6-5 and TRBJ2-7; 7 bases align to TRBD1. With V trimmed by 3 bases and J by 4 bases, 9 bases remained unmatched. Germline CDR1 reads MNHEY; CDR2 reads SVGAGI. This CDR3 is built from 15 residues. CDR3 sequence reads: CASSYSGQGVYEQYF. CDR3 coding DNA: TGTGCCAGCAGTTATTCTGGCCAGGGGGTGTACGAGCAGTACTTC.

This clonotype appeared a few times. This rearrangement joins TRBV7-9 to TRBJ1-2; D gene uncertain. Germline CDR1 and CDR2: SEHNR and FQNEAQ (reference sequence). This CDR3 contains 15 residues. Trimming cost V 2 bases and J 3 bases, with 13 bases left between them. The chain's CDR3 is CASSLQVPTDYGYTF. As DNA, the CDR3 is TGTGCCAGCAGCTTACAGGTCCCCACTGACTATGGCTACACCTTC.

This chain connects TRBV25-1 to TRBJ2-2; 8 bases fit TRBD2. The CDR3 length is 16 residues. Germline CDR1 is MGHDK and CDR2 is SYGVNS. Trimming at V came to 6 bases and at J to 6 bases, leaving 12 bases not matched to a gene. The CDR3 DNA reads as TGTGCCAGCAGGAGGAGCGGGAGTGGCACCGCCGGGGAGCTGTTTTTT. This encodes CASRRSGSGTAGELFF.

This chain joins TRBV29-1 and TRBJ1-5, with a possible D match to TRBD1 (5 bases). Germline loops: CDR1 SQVTM, CDR2 ANQGSEA. This CDR3 is 14 amino acids long. Trimming left V 2 bases short and J 9 bases short, with 17 bases between. The DNA of the CDR3 is TGCAGCGTTGAAATCGGGGCGGGCGGGATGCCCCAGCATTTT. Translation gives CSVEIGAGGMPQHF.

The V gene is TRBV11-1, the J gene TRBJ2-2; no clear D. The CDR3 covers 18 residues. CDR1 and CDR2 from the germline V gene are SGHAT and FQDESV (reference sequence). Trimming took 3 bases from V and 0 from J, leaving 17 bases between them. The CDR3 is CASSFHVLHSANTGELFF. CDR3 in DNA: TGTGCCAGCAGCTTTCACGTCCTACACAGCGCGAACACCGGGGAGCTGTTTTTT.

Ten or more counts support this clonotype. The V gene is TRBV15, the J gene TRBJ1-5; tentatively, D is TRBD1 (6 bases). The CDR3 spans 16 residues. V was clipped by 0 bases and J by 6 bases, with 15 bases between them. Germline V gives CDR1 LNHNV, CDR2 YYDKDF (reference sequence). The CDR3 region is CATSRDWQGTGQPQHF. In nucleotides, the CDR3 is TGTGCCACCAGCAGAGATTGGCAGGGGACGGGTCAGCCCCAGCATTTT.

This clonotype occurred a few times. The chain joins TRBV10-3 to TRBJ2-2; D unclear. Trimming removed 0 bases at V and 0 bases at J, with 8 bases between. The CDR3 covers 16 residues. CDR1 and CDR2 (germline): ENHRY, SYGVKD. The CDR3 loop is CAISESGITNTGELFF. CDR3 DNA: TGTGCCATCAGTGAGTCAGGGATTACGAACACCGGGGAGCTGTTTTTT.

The CDR3 spells CATGGGEPYEQYF. The CDR3 nucleotides are TGTGCCACCGGGGGCGGGGAACCCTACGAGCAGTACTTC. The chain couples TRBV11-2 to TRBJ2-7; TRBD1 or TRBD2 may be the D gene (6 bases each). The CDR3 contains 13 residues. Germline CDR1 is SGHAT and CDR2 is FQNNGV. V dropped 10 bases and J dropped 2 bases, with 15 bases sitting between them.

This clonotype has only a few counts. The CDR3 reads CASIIGSWGRTEAFF. CDR3 sequence (DNA): TGTGCCAGCATCATTGGGAGTTGGGGTCGTACTGAAGCTTTCTTT. This sequence joins TRBV7-8 and TRBJ1-1; D gene unclear. Germline CDR1 is SGHVS and CDR2 is FQNEAQ. With 7 bases removed from V and 5 bases from J, the gap between germline ends came to 20 bases. The CDR3 loop spans 15 amino acids.

This clonotype has at least ten counts. J is TRBJ2-5 and V is TRBV10-3, with D perhaps TRBD1 or TRBD2 (5 bases each). Deletions cut 3 bases from V and 7 bases from J, with 27 bases between. The CDR3 runs to 18 residues. Germline V gene data show CDR1 as ENHRY and CDR2 as SYGVKD. CDR3 in amino acids: CAISEHMGRPSLGSTQYF. CDR3 nucleotide sequence: TGTGCCATCAGTGAACACATGGGACGGCCTTCGCTTGGTTCGACCCAGTACTTC.

J is TRBJ2-7 and V is TRBV15, with TRBD1 matching 7 bases. The CDR3 length is 16 residues. V shed 3 bases and J 0 bases; nucleotides not matched to a gene: 8. Germline V CDR1 and CDR2: LNHNV, YYDKDF (reference sequence). The CDR3 nucleotides read TGTGCCACCAGCAGTCTCGGACAGGCTCTCTCCTACGAGCAGTACTTC. Amino acids: CATSSLGQALSYEQYF.

Notes on this clonotype: Mismatch with germline at one junction end may stem from a read error. The chain carries TRBV7-9 and TRBJ1-5; 9 bases are shared with TRBD1. Germline loops: CDR1 SEHNR, CDR2 FQNEAQ (reference sequence). The CDR3 sequence is 19 residues long. CDR3 protein: CASSPRYWRTGTGNQPQHF. In DNA, the CDR3 is TGCGCCAGCAGCCCGAGGTATTGGAGAACCGGGACAGGGAATCAGCCCCAGCATTTT.

V usage is TRBV24-1 and J usage is TRBJ1-5; maybe TRBD1 (5 bases). V shed 3 bases and J shed 8 bases, with 13 bases lying between them. CDR1 and CDR2 from the germline V gene are KGHDR and SFDVKD. The CDR3 covers 14 residues. The CDR3 nucleotides read TGTGCCACCAGTGATCCCCGGGGAGGGGAGCCCCAGCATTTT. This codes for CATSDPRGGEPQHF.

The chain combines TRBV2 with TRBJ1-2; D perhaps matches TRBD1 (5 bases). CDR3 length: 15 residues. The germline CDR1 and CDR2 sequences are SNHLY and FYNNEI. Trimming pared 5 bases from V and 3 bases from J, leaving 16 bases between. The CDR3 coding sequence is TGTGCCAGCAGTTTAGCGCGCAGGGCGGACTATGGCTACACCTTC. Its protein product is CASSLARRADYGYTF.

V is TRBV7-2 and J is TRBJ1-1; D ambiguous. The length of the CDR3 is 13 residues. Trimming left V 4 bases short and J 3 bases short, with 9 bases between. Per germline, CDR1 SGHTA and CDR2 FQGNSA. The CDR3 reads CASSYLADTEAFF. CDR3 DNA: TGTGCCAGCAGCTACCTTGCGGACACTGAAGCTTTCTTT.

This clonotype showed up just a few times. V is TRBV2 and J is TRBJ1-2; D possibly corresponds to TRBD1 (5 bases). The CDR3 sequence is 13 residues long. Trimming cost V 7 bases and J 4 bases, with 13 bases left between them. Germline CDR1 SNHLY, CDR2 FYNNEI. The CDR3: CASTQGFPYGYTF. CDR3 DNA: TGTGCCAGCACTCAGGGTTTTCCCTATGGCTACACCTTC.

This chain joins TRBV19 and TRBJ1-1; D ambiguous. There are 15 residues in the CDR3. CDR1 LNHDA and CDR2 SQIVND come from the germline V gene (reference sequence). The V end was cut by 5 bases, the J end by 0 bases, with 13 bases between. The DNA for the CDR3 is TGTGCCAGTAGTGGCCCGGACGGTTTGAACACTGAAGCTTTCTTT. As protein: CASSGPDGLNTEAFF. The full variable domain, with the rest looked up from reference TRBV19 and TRBJ1-1, is DGGITQSPKYLFRKEGQNVTLSCEQNLNHDAMYWYRQDPGQGLRLIYYSQIVNDFQKGDIAEGYSVSREKKESFPLTVTSAQKNPTAFYLCASSGPDGLNTEAFFGQGTRLTVV.

The V call is TRBV7-3, the J call TRBJ2-5, with TRBD2 identical over 10 bases. The CDR3 spans 17 residues. V lost 10 bases, J lost 2 bases, and 16 bases stayed unmatched. Per the germline V gene, CDR1 is SGHTA and CDR2 is FQGTGA. CDR3 protein: CAIRKAGGQAAQETQYF. In nucleotides, the CDR3 is TGTGCCATCCGAAAAGCGGGAGGGCAAGCTGCGCAAGAGACCCAGTACTTC.

This clonotype was counted ten times or more. The rearrangement uses TRBV20-1 and TRBJ1-5; TRBD1 matches at 7 bases. The length of the CDR3 is 13 residues. J gave up 3 bases and V 6 bases, and 5 bases lay outside the gene matches. Per the germline V gene, CDR1 is DFQATT and CDR2 is SNEGSKA (reference sequence). The CDR3 DNA reads as TGCAGTGCAGTGACAGGGATCAATCAGCCCCAGCATTTT. Amino acid sequence: CSAVTGINQPQHF.

V gene TRBV7-2 combines with J gene TRBJ1-1, with D possibly being TRBD1 (6 bases). Trimming left V 5 bases short and J 0 bases short, with 13 bases between. CDR1 is SGHTA and CDR2 is FQGNSA in the germline V gene. The CDR3 loop spans 15 amino acids. CDR3 DNA sequence: TGTGCCAGCAGCGCCCAGGGGTTCATGAACACTGAAGCTTTCTTT. This translates into CASSAQGFMNTEAFF.

This chain connects TRBV11-1 to TRBJ2-7; D assignment may be TRBD1 or TRBD2 (7 bases each). Per germline, CDR1 SGHAT and CDR2 FQDESV (reference sequence). CDR3 length: 16 residues. V was clipped by 3 bases and J by 0 bases, with 15 bases between them. CDR3 DNA: TGTGCCAGCAGCTTCGACAGGGAGGGGACCTCCTACGAGCAGTACTTC. Its translation is CASSFDREGTSYEQYF.

V gene TRBV7-2 combines with J gene TRBJ2-7; 8 bases match TRBD1. CDR1 SGHTA and CDR2 FQGNSA come from the germline V gene. CDR3 length: 13 residues. Here the CDR3 reads CASDRGWAYEQYF. CDR3 bases: TGTGCTAGCGACAGGGGATGGGCCTACGAGCAGTACTTC.

The chain has TRBV7-9 and TRBJ1-2; possible D gene TRBD1, 5 bases. Trimming removed 8 bases from V and 10 bases from J, with 11 bases in between. Germline V lookup: CDR1 SEHNR, CDR2 FQNEAQ (reference sequence). This CDR3 region has 10 residues. CDR3 coding DNA: TGTGCCAGCGGGGACGGAACCTACACCTTC. Protein product: CASGDGTYTF.

The rearrangement joins TRBV10-3 to TRBJ1-5; D is unclear. V gave up 4 bases and J gave up 11 bases, with 12 bases separating them. The CDR3 contains 12 residues. Germline V CDR1 and CDR2: ENHRY, SYGVKD. The DNA for the CDR3 is TGTGCCATCAGTGGACTGGGCGAGACCCAGCATTTT. Translation: CAISGLGETQHF.

The rearrangement joins TRBV19 to TRBJ1-2, with TRBD1 matching 12 bases. The CDR3 is made up of 14 amino acids. Germline V gene lookup returns CDR1 LNHDA and CDR2 SQIVND (reference sequence). V was pared by 7 bases and J by 7 bases, with 7 bases of the junction left unmatched. CDR3 nucleotide sequence: TGTGCCAGTATACCGGGACAGGGGGCATTTGGCTACACCTTC. Translated: CASIPGQGAFGYTF.

The chain employs TRBV2 and TRBJ1-5; TRBD1 is a possible D gene (6 bases). CDR1 SNHLY and CDR2 FYNNEI come from the germline V gene. V lost 6 bases and J lost 7, with 19 bases in between. This CDR3 spans 15 amino acids. The CDR3 loop reads CASSTFRDTGQPQHF. The CDR3 DNA reads TGTGCCAGCAGCACATTCCGGGACACAGGGCAGCCCCAGCATTTT. The complete variable domain, with remaining parts taken from reference TRBV2 and TRBJ1-5, reads EPEVTQTPSHQVTQMGQEVILRCVPISNHLYFYWYRQILGQKVEFLVSFYNNEISEKSEIFDDQFSVERPDGSNFTLKIRSTKLEDSAMYFCASSTFRDTGQPQHFGDGTRLSIL.

Concerning this clonotype itself: A much larger clone differs from this one at a single base, so this may be a read error. The chain carries TRBV5-1 and TRBJ2-5; no clear D. The CDR3 loop spans 12 amino acids. CDR1 and CDR2 (germline): SGHRS, YFSETQ. The CDR3 sequence is CTSSLLKETQYF. The CDR3 bases are TGCACCAGCAGCTTGTTAAAGGAGACCCAGTACTTC.